Presented here are 28 T cell receptor beta chains from one specimen sequenced in a study of human T cells and chemical hapten exposure. The sample's time point: patch test 1, 2 weeks after DPC sensitization. The sample's treatment: therapeutic diphenylcyclopropenone sensitization with weekly scalp DPC. TCRdb recomputed calls from the RACE reads with MiXCR, one row per CDR3 protein. Of tens of thousands of distinct CDR3 sequences in the sample, around 7.8% are singletons; the top ten hold 1.5% to 1.7%. The source was whole blood, collected in connection with sensitization to the hapten diphenylcyclopropenone (DPC). These receptors all stem from a woman between 25 and 40 years old with alopecia areata. Some clones in this sample may be carry-over from other donors' samples.

This clonotype has a count of ten or more. The chain links TRBV23-1 to TRBJ2-3, with no clear D. TRBV23-1 is an ORF; its function is uncertain. This CDR3 comprises 15 residues. V lost 1 base and J 0 bases, leaving 8 bases between the germline ends. CDR3 loop: CASSQFPASTDTQYF. The CDR3 DNA follows: TGCGCCAGCAGTCAATTCCCCGCTAGCACAGATACGCAGTATTTT.

The sample holds many counts of this clonotype. The J gene is TRBJ1-3, the V gene TRBV6-5; a weak D match, TRBD1 (5 bases). V was clipped by 6 bases and J by 4 bases, with 16 bases between them. Germline CDR1 is MNHEY and CDR2 is SVGAGI. This CDR3 spans 15 amino acids. CDR3 protein: CASRNVGTLGNTIYF. The DNA of the CDR3 is TGTGCCAGCAGGAACGTAGGGACTCTGGGAAACACCATATATTTT.

Here the CDR3 DNA reads TGTGCCAGCAGTCTGGGAGGGCTTAGCACAGATACGCAGTATTTT. It translates to CASSLGGLSTDTQYF. The V and J genes are TRBV7-3 and TRBJ2-3, with 7 nucleotides matching TRBD2. The ends lost 6 bases at V and 0 bases at J; junction bases unmatched: 6. The germline gives CDR1 SGHTA, CDR2 FQGTGA. CDR3 length: 15 residues.

This clonotype occurred a few times. V gene TRBV5-1 combines with J gene TRBJ2-1; TRBD1 matches at 10 bases. The CDR3 has 15 residues. Trimming removed 3 bases from V and 4 bases from J; junction bases left unmatched: 4. The germline gives CDR1 SGHRS, CDR2 YFSETQ. The CDR3 DNA reads as TGCGCCAGCAGCTACGGACAGGGGGTTTACAATGAGCAGTTCTTC. Its protein is CASSYGQGVYNEQFF.

In this sample, this clonotype turned up many times. The chain employs TRBV5-6 and TRBJ2-1, with TRBD2 identical over 12 bases. V lost 4 bases, J lost 4 bases, and 3 bases stayed unmatched. Germline CDR1 and CDR2: SGHDT and YYEEEE. The CDR3 length is 15 residues. CDR3 coding DNA: TGTGCCAGCAGCCCCGGACTAGCGGGGTACAATGAGCAGTTCTTC. This translates into CASSPGLAGYNEQFF.

This clonotype was counted ten times or more. The chain carries TRBV2 and TRBJ1-1; no reliable D call. The germline V gene has CDR1 SNHLY and CDR2 FYNNEI. V was pared by 6 bases and J by 1 base, with 12 bases between. This CDR3 spans 14 amino acids. The CDR3 DNA follows: TGTGCCAGCAGCAGTTTTGGTCAGAACACTGAAGCTTTCTTT. The encoded protein is CASSSFGQNTEAFF.

This clonotype has a count of ten or more. This rearrangement joins TRBV7-6 to TRBJ2-3; 7 nucleotides match TRBD1. V lost 4 bases and J lost 4; bases outside the gene matches: 5. Germline V gives CDR1 SGHVS, CDR2 FNYEAQ. The CDR3 contains 14 residues. CDR3 sequence reads: CASSSGTAADTQYF. CDR3 DNA sequence: TGTGCCAGCAGCTCCGGGACAGCGGCAGATACGCAGTATTTT.

The J gene is TRBJ1-4, the V gene TRBV18; no reliable D call. Germline values: CDR1 KGHSH, CDR2 LQKENI. Trimming cost V 2 bases and J 4 bases, with 8 bases left between them. The CDR3 totals 14 residues. This CDR3 reads CASSPLSVNEKLFF. In DNA, the CDR3 is TGTGCCAGCTCACCATTGAGCGTTAATGAAAAACTGTTTTTT. The whole variable domain, filled in from reference TRBV18 and TRBJ1-4, reads NAGVMQNPRHLVRRRGQEARLRCSPMKGHSHVYWYRQLPEEGLKFMVYLQKENIIDESGMPKERFSAEFPKEGPSILRIQQVVRGDSAAYFCASSPLSVNEKLFFGSGTQLSVL.

This clonotype was picked up a small number of times. The V and J genes are TRBV29-1 and TRBJ1-4; 7 bases align to TRBD1. CDR1 SQVTM and CDR2 ANQGSEA come from the germline V gene. The V segment lost 4 bases and the J segment 7 bases; nucleotides outside the gene matches: 9. The CDR3 spans 14 residues. The CDR3: CSVGWGQSSEKLFF. DNA for the CDR3: TGCAGCGTTGGGTGGGGACAGTCATCTGAAAAACTGTTTTTT.

This clonotype was recorded at least ten times. The chain couples TRBV20-1 to TRBJ2-5, with 8 bases fitting TRBD1. Per the germline V gene, CDR1 is DFQATT and CDR2 is SNEGSKA (reference sequence). The CDR3 sequence is 12 residues long. V lost 4 bases and J lost 4; bases outside the gene matches: 2. This CDR3 reads CSATGGAETQYF. The CDR3, as DNA: TGCAGTGCTACAGGGGGCGCAGAGACCCAGTACTTC.

This clonotype was counted many times. The chain carries TRBV7-9 and TRBJ2-3; TRBD2 might be the D (6 bases). With 5 bases removed from V and 2 bases from J, the gap between germline ends came to 17 bases. The CDR3 runs 16 residues. CDR1 is SEHNR, CDR2 FQNEAQ, per germline (reference sequence). CDR3 amino acids: CASSQWPGLYTDTQYF. CDR3 nucleotide sequence: TGTGCCAGCAGCCAATGGCCGGGACTGTACACAGATACGCAGTATTTT. The full variable domain, its missing parts supplied by reference TRBV7-9 and TRBJ2-3, is DTGVSQNPRHKITKRGQNVTFRCDPISEHNRLYWYRQTLGQGPEFLTYFQNEAQLEKSRLLSDRFSAERPKGSFSTLEIQRTEQGDSAMYLCASSQWPGLYTDTQYFGPGTRLTVL.

In its sample, this clonotype was seen many times. V usage is TRBV6-5 and J usage is TRBJ2-7; D is perhaps TRBD1 (6 bases). Germline V gene sequence: CDR1 MNHEY, CDR2 SVGAGI. Trimming removed 5 bases at V and 3 bases at J, with 11 bases between. The CDR3 sequence is 13 residues long. Written as DNA, the CDR3 is TGTGCCAGCAGTAAAGGACAGAACTACGAGCAGTACTTC. Translation gives CASSKGQNYEQYF.

This clonotype was counted a few times. The chain carries TRBV19 and TRBJ1-5; D ambiguous. V lost 4 bases and J lost 0, with 10 bases in between. The CDR3 runs to 15 residues. Germline CDR1 and CDR2: LNHDA and SQIVND (reference sequence). The CDR3 DNA reads as TGTGCCAGTAGTAGGTCGGCGAATAGCAATCAGCCCCAGCATTTT. Protein: CASSRSANSNQPQHF. The variable domain in full, completed from reference TRBV19 and TRBJ1-5, reads DGGITQSPKYLFRKEGQNVTLSCEQNLNHDAMYWYRQDPGQGLRLIYYSQIVNDFQKGDIAEGYSVSREKKESFPLTVTSAQKNPTAFYLCASSRSANSNQPQHFGDGTRLSIL.

This clonotype showed up many times. The V gene is TRBV29-1, the J gene TRBJ2-3, with D possibly TRBD1 on 5 matching bases. The V gene's germline CDR1 is SQVTM and CDR2 ANQGSEA. The CDR3 covers 13 residues. Between the trimmed V and J ends, which lost 4 bases and 3 bases, there was a span of 11 bases. CDR3 in amino acids: CSVVGQKTDTQYF. The DNA of the CDR3 is TGCAGCGTTGTGGGGCAGAAGACAGATACGCAGTATTTT.

The chain carries TRBV4-1 and TRBJ2-3; 8 bases map to TRBD2. V was clipped by 4 bases and J by 2 bases; unmatched bases: 5. CDR1 is MGHRA, CDR2 YSYEKL, per germline. This CDR3 is 15 amino acids long. CDR3 sequence (DNA): TGCGCCAGCAGCCTTCAAGCGGGGGTCACAGATACGCAGTATTTT. It yields the protein CASSLQAGVTDTQYF.

In this sample, this clonotype turned up many times. This sequence joins TRBV12-3 or TRBV12-4 and TRBJ1-1; D not resolved. V lost 5 bases, J lost 5 bases, and 9 bases lay in between. The CDR3 runs 12 residues. The CDR3 DNA sequence: TGTGCCAGCAGTGTGGTCGGTACTGAAGCTTTCTTT. This gives the protein CASSVVGTEAFF.

The chain is built from TRBV6-1 and TRBJ1-6; D unresolved. The CDR3 contains 12 residues. Germline CDR1 MNHNS, CDR2 SASEGT. V lost 3 bases, J lost 13 bases, and 10 bases lay in between. CDR3 sequence (DNA): TGTGCCAGCAGTGAGACCCCCGACCCCCTCCACTTT. Translated: CASSETPDPLHF.

This clonotype was detected many times. The chain recombines TRBV18 with TRBJ2-7; D call uncertain. Trimming removed 1 base from V and 5 bases from J, with 9 bases in between. This CDR3 comprises 13 residues. Germline CDR1 is KGHSH and CDR2 is LQKENI. The CDR3 is CASSPLTRNEQYF. The CDR3 region has the DNA TGTGCCAGCTCACCACTGACCCGGAACGAGCAGTACTTC.

This clonotype was recorded a few times. The rearrangement links TRBV2 to TRBJ2-7; D possibly corresponds to TRBD2 (6 bases). Trimming removed 6 bases at V and 11 bases at J, with 23 bases between. Germline lookup yields CDR1 SNHLY and CDR2 FYNNEI. There are 14 residues in the CDR3. DNA of the CDR3: TGTGCCAGCAGCCCAACGCGGGACTCGCTATTGGAGTACTTC. Protein sequence: CASSPTRDSLLEYF.

The chain recombines TRBV12-3 or TRBV12-4 with TRBJ1-5; no firm D call. Deletions cut 5 bases from V and 4 bases from J, with 15 bases between. The length of the CDR3 is 15 residues. The CDR3 spells CASSDGISDNQPQHF. Here the CDR3 DNA reads TGTGCCAGCAGTGACGGGATTTCAGATAATCAGCCCCAGCATTTT.

This clonotype was picked up a small number of times. The V call is TRBV5-4, the J call TRBJ1-5, with 7 bases lining up with TRBD1. This CDR3 comprises 18 residues. CDR1 is SGHNT and CDR2 is YYREEE in the germline V gene (reference sequence). With 2 bases clipped from V and 0 bases from J, the junction kept 11 bases outside the gene matches. Written as DNA, the CDR3 is TGTGCCAGCAGCTTTCAATATAACAGGGGCTATAGCAATCAGCCCCAGCATTTT. Translating it yields CASSFQYNRGYSNQPQHF. Full variable domain (rest looked up from reference TRBV5-4 and TRBJ1-5): ETGVTQSPTHLIKTRGQQVTLRCSSQSGHNTVSWYQQALGQGPQFIFQYYREEENGRGNFPPRFSGLQFPNYSSELNVNALELDDSALYLCASSFQYNRGYSNQPQHFGDGTRLSIL.

V gene TRBV5-1 combines with J gene TRBJ2-2; 8 bases map to TRBD1. V shed 6 bases, J shed 4 bases, and the junction held 14 bases outside the gene matches. This CDR3 comprises 17 residues. CDR1 SGHRS and CDR2 YFSETQ come from the germline V gene. The chain's CDR3 is CASNLPSQGASTGELFF. The CDR3 DNA sequence: TGCGCCAGCAACCTTCCTTCCCAGGGGGCGAGCACCGGGGAGCTGTTTTTT.

In regard to this clonotype: A much larger clonotype is one base distant, so this may be a read error. The V gene is TRBV5-5, the J gene TRBJ2-6; D gene ambiguous. V dropped 2 bases and J dropped 1 base, with 7 bases sitting between them. The germline CDR1 and CDR2 sequences are SGHKS and YYEKEE (reference sequence). There are 15 residues in the CDR3. This CDR3 is CASSFMRSGANVLTF. In DNA form, the CDR3 reads TGTGCCAGCAGCTTCATGCGTTCTGGGGCCAACGTCCTGACTTTC.

This clonotype has at least ten counts. The chain links TRBV12-3 or TRBV12-4 to TRBJ2-7; D unresolved. The V end lost 3 bases, the J end lost 6 bases, and 9 bases lay between the germline ends. The length of the CDR3 is 12 residues. The CDR3 DNA is TGTGCCAGCAGTTTCACTGCCAGCGAGCAGTACTTC. As protein: CASSFTASEQYF.

There are many counts of this clonotype. The chain combines TRBV7-3 with TRBJ1-1; D is unresolved. The CDR3 spans 13 residues. The V and J ends lost 7 bases and 9 bases respectively, with 18 bases between them. CDR1 SGHTA and CDR2 FQGTGA come from the germline V gene. CDR3 sequence reads: CASMGRPKVQAFF. CDR3 coding DNA: TGTGCCAGCATGGGGAGACCGAAAGTTCAAGCTTTCTTT.

The chain employs TRBV7-9 and TRBJ1-1, with D possibly matching TRBD1 (5 bases). The CDR3 length is 17 residues. Germline values: CDR1 SEHNR, CDR2 FQNEAQ (reference sequence). Between the trimmed V and J ends, which lost 2 bases and 8 bases, there was a span of 24 bases. The CDR3 reads CASSLNRAGLGGPEAFF. The CDR3 nucleotides are TGTGCCAGCAGCTTAAATAGGGCGGGGCTGGGAGGGCCCGAAGCTTTCTTT.

This clonotype was detected a few times. The genes are TRBV5-4 and TRBJ2-7, with TRBD1 as a possible D gene (6 bases). This CDR3 is built from 14 residues. With 4 bases removed from V and 3 bases from J, the gap between germline ends came to 14 bases. Germline V gene lookup returns CDR1 SGHNT and CDR2 YYREEE (reference sequence). CDR3 DNA: TGTGCCAGCAGCCGAGGGAGAGGGGGCTACGAGCAGTACTTC. Translated: CASSRGRGGYEQYF.

The V gene is TRBV27, the J gene TRBJ1-6; D is ambiguous. The V and J ends lost 3 bases and 9 bases respectively, with 9 bases between them. Germline CDR1 reads MNHEY; CDR2 reads SMNVEV (reference sequence). The CDR3 runs to 13 residues. The CDR3 region has the DNA TGTGCCAGCAGTTTGTCGGTCGGTTCACCCCTCCACTTT. It codes for CASSLSVGSPLHF.